The clone carrying this T cell receptor beta chain was counted a single time. This sample stems from a study of blood T cell repertoires in COVID-19. Libraries were prepared by immunoSEQ multiplex PCR; TCRdb keeps only in-frame clonotypes and omits some of them. The sample has more than 95,000 clones; approximately 81% are singletons. V trimming: 8 bases; J trimming: 6 bases; junction bases outside the gene matches: 9. The CDR3 loop spans 15 amino acids. Per germline, CDR1 MDHEN and CDR2 SYDVKM. The chain employs TRBV28 and TRBJ2-1; 11 positions match TRBD2. The sequence was obtained from a man older than 75 with acute or convalescent COVID-19. Sequencing was performed on peripheral blood. For the CDR3, the DNA is TGTGCCAGCGGATTTAGCGGGAGGGCGTTCAATGAGCAGTTCTTC. The encoded protein is CASGFSGRAFNEQFF.